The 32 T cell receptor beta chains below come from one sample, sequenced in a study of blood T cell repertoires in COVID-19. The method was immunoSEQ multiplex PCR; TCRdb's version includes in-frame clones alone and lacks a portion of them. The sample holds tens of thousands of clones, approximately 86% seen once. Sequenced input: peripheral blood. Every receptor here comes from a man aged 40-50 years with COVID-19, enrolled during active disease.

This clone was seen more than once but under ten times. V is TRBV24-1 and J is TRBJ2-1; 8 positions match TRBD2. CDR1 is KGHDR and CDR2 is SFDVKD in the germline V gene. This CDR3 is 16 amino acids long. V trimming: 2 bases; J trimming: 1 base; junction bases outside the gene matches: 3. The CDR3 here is CATSDSLAASYNEQFF. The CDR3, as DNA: TGTGCCACCAGTGATTCACTAGCGGCATCCTACAATGAGCAGTTCTTC.

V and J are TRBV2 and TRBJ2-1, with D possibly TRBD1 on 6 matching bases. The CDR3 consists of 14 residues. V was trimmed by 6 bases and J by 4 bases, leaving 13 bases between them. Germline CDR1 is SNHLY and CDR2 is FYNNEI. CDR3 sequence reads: CASRQGRGYNEQFF. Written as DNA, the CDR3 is TGTGCCAGCAGACAGGGAAGAGGGTACAATGAGCAGTTCTTC.

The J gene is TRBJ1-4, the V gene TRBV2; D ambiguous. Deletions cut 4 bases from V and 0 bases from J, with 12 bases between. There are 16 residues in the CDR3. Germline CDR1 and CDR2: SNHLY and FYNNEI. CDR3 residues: CASSVWRVATNEKLFF. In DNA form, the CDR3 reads TGTGCCAGCAGTGTTTGGAGAGTTGCAACTAATGAAAAACTGTTTTTT. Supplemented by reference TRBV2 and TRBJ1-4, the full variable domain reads EPEVTQTPSHQVTQMGQEVILRCVPISNHLYFYWYRQILGQKVEFLVSFYNNEISEKSEIFDDQFSVERPDGSNFTLKIRSTKLEDSAMYFCASSVWRVATNEKLFFGSGTQLSVL.

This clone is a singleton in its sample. The CDR3 DNA sequence: TGCGCCAGCAGTGATTTCGGTTTTCGCGAGCAGTACTTC. It specifies CASSDFGFREQYF. The J gene is TRBJ2-7, the V gene TRBV10-2; D gene unclear. CDR1 is WSHSY, CDR2 SAAADI, per germline. With 3 bases removed from V and 6 bases from J, the gap between germline ends came to 12 bases. The CDR3 covers 13 residues.

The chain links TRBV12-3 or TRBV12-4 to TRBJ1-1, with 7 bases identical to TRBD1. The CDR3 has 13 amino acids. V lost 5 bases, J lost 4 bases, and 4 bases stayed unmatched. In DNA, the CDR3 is TGTGCCAGCAGTCTGACAGGGACCACTGAAGCTTTCTTT. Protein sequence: CASSLTGTTEAFF.

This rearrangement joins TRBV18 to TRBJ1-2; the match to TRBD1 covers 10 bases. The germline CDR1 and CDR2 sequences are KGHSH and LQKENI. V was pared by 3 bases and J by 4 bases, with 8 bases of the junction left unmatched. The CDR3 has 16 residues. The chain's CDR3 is CASSPLETGGSYGYTF. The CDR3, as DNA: TGTGCCAGCTCACCGCTAGAGACAGGGGGCAGCTATGGCTACACCTTC.

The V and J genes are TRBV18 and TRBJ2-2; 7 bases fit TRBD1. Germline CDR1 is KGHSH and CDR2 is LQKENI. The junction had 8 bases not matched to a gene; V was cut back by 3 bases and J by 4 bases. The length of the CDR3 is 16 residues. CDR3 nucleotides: TGTGCCAGCTCACCCGGACAGGAGGCGAGCACCGGGGAGCTGTTTTTT. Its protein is CASSPGQEASTGELFF.

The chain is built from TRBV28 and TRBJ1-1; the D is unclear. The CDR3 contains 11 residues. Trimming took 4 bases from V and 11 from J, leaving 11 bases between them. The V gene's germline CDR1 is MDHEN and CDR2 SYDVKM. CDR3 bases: TGTGCCAGCAGTTCACAAGGAGGGGCTTTCTTT. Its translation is CASSSQGGAFF.

The CDR3 sequence: CASSQQGLGTQYF. In nucleotides, the CDR3 is TGTGCCAGCAGCCAACAGGGGTTGGGTACGCAGTATTTT. The chain couples TRBV3-1 (or the pseudogene TRBV3-2) to TRBJ2-3; D might be TRBD1 (6 bases). This CDR3 is 13 amino acids long. Germline V gives CDR1 LGHDT, CDR2 YNNKEL (reference sequence). The V end lost 2 bases, the J end lost 8 bases, and 11 bases lay between the germline ends.

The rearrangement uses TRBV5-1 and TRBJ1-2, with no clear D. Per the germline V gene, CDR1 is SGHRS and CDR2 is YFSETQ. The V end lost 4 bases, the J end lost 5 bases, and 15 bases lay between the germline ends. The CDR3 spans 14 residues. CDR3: CASSDQDREYGYTF. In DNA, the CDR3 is TGCGCCAGCAGCGACCAGGACCGGGAGTATGGCTACACCTTC.

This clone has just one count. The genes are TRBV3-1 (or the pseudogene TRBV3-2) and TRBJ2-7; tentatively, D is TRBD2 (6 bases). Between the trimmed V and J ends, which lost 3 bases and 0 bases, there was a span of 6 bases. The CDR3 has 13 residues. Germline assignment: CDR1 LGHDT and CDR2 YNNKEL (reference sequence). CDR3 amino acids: CASSQTSSYEQYF. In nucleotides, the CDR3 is TGTGCCAGCAGCCAGACTAGCTCCTACGAGCAGTACTTC.

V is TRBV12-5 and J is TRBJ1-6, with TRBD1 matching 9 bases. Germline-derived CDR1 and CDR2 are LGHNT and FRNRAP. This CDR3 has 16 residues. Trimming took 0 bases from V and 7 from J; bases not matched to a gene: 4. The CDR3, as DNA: TGTGCTAGTGGTTTGGTATCTGGACAGGGGAATTCACCCCTCCACTTT. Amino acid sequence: CASGLVSGQGNSPLHF.

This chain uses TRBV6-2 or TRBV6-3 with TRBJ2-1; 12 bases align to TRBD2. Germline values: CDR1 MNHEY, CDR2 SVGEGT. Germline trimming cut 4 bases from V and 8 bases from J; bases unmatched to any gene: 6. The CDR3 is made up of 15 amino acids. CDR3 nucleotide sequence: TGTGCCAGCAGTTTCCGACTAGCGGGAGACGATGAGCAGTTCTTC. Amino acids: CASSFRLAGDDEQFF.

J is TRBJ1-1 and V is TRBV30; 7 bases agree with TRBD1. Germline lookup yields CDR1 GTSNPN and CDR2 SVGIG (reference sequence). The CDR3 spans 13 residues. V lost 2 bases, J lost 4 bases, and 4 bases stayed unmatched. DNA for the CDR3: TGTGCCTGGAGTCTGACAGGGCGCACTGAAGCTTTCTTT. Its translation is CAWSLTGRTEAFF.

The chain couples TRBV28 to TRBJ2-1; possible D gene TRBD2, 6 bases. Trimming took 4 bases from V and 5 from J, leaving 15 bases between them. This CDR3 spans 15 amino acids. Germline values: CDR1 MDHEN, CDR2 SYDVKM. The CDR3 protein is CASSSRLGGDNEQFF. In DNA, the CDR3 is TGTGCCAGCAGTTCCCGCCTCGGGGGAGACAATGAGCAGTTCTTC.

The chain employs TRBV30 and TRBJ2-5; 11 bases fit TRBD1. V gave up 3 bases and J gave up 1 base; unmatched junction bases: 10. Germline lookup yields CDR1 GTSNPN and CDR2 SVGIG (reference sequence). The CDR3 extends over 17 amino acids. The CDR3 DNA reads TGTGCCTGGAGGACCGGTTGGGACAGGGGGGCCCAAGAGACCCAGTACTTC. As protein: CAWRTGWDRGAQETQYF.

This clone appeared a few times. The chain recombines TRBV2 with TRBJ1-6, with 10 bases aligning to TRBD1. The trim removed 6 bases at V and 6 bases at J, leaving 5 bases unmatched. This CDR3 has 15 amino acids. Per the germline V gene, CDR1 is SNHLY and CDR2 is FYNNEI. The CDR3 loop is CASRGRTGGNSPLHF. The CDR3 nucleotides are TGTGCCAGCAGGGGGAGGACAGGGGGTAATTCACCCCTCCACTTT.

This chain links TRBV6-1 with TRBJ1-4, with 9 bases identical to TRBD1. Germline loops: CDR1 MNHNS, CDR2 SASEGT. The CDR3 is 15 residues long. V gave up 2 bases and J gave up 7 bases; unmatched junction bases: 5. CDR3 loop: CASSESGQGFEKLFF. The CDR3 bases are TGTGCCAGCAGTGAATCGGGACAGGGCTTTGAAAAACTGTTTTTT.

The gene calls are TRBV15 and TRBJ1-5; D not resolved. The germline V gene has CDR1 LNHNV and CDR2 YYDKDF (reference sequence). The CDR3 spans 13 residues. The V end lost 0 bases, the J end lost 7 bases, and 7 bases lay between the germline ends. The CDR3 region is CATSRDLEQPQHF. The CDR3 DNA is TGTGCCACCAGCAGAGATCTGGAGCAGCCCCAGCATTTT.

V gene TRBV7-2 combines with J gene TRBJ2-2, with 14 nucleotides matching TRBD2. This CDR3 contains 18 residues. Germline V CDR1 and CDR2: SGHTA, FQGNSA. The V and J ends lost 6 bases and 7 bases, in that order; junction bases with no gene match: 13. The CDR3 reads CASSVGTSGRRVGGELFF. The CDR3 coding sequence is TGTGCCAGCAGTGTCGGGACTAGCGGGAGAAGGGTCGGCGGGGAGCTGTTTTTT.

In DNA, the CDR3 is TGTGCCAGCAGTTACTTCCTTTTGGGGGGTGAGTACGAGCAGTACTTC. Residues: CASSYFLLGGEYEQYF. The J gene is TRBJ2-7, the V gene TRBV6-6; D may be TRBD2 (6 bases). The V gene's germline CDR1 is MNHNY and CDR2 SVGAGI (reference sequence). The CDR3 contains 16 residues. Trimming cost V 1 base and J 4 bases, with 17 bases left between them.

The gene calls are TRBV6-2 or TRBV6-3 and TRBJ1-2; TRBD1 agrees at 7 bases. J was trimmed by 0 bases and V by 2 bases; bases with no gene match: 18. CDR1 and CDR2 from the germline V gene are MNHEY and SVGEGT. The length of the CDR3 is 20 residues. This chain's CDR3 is CASSYRAGTALDMANYGYTF. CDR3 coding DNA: TGTGCCAGCAGTTACCGAGCAGGGACAGCTCTCGATATGGCTAACTATGGCTACACCTTC.

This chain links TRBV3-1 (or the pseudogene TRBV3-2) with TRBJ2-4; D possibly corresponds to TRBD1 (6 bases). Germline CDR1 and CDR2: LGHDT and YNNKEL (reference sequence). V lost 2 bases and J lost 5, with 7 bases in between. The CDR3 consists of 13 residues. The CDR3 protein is CASSQSGENIQYF. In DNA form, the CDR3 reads TGTGCCAGCAGCCAATCAGGGGAAAACATTCAGTACTTC.

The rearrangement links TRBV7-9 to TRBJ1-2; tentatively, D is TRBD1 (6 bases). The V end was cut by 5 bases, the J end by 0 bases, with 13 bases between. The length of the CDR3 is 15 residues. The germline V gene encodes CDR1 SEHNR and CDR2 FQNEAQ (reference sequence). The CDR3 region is CASSATGPANYGYTF. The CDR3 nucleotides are TGTGCCAGCAGCGCGACAGGACCCGCTAACTATGGCTACACCTTC.

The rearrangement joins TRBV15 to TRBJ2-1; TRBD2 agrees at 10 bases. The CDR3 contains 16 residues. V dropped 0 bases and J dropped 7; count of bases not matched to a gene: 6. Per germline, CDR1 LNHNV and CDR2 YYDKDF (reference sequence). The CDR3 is CATSRDLAGAGNEQFF. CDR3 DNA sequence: TGTGCCACCAGCAGAGATCTAGCGGGAGCTGGGAATGAGCAGTTCTTC.

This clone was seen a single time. Here the CDR3 reads CATSTLAGDGELFF. CDR3 sequence (DNA): TGTGCCACCAGTACCCTGGCAGGGGACGGGGAGCTGTTTTTT. The rearrangement uses TRBV24-1 and TRBJ2-2, with D perhaps TRBD1 (6 bases). Germline V gene lookup returns CDR1 KGHDR and CDR2 SFDVKD. CDR3 length: 14 residues. V was trimmed by 6 bases and J by 7 bases, leaving 14 bases between them.

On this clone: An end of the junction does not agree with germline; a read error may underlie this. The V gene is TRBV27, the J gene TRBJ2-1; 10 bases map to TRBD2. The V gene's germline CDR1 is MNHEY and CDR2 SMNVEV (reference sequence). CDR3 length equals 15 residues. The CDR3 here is CASTEIGTSAFGEVF. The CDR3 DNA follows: TGTGCCAGCACCGAAATTGGGACTAGCGCTTTCGGCGAGGTCTTC.

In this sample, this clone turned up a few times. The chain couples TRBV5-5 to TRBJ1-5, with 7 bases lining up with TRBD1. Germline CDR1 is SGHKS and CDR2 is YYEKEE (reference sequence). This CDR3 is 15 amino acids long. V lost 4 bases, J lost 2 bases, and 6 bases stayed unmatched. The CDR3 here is CASSISGTGNQPQHF. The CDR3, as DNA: TGTGCCAGCAGCATCTCCGGGACAGGCAATCAGCCCCAGCATTTT.

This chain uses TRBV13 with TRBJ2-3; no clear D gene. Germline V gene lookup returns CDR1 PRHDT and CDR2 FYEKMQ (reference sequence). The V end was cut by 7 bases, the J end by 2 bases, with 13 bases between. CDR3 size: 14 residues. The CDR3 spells CASTAGRFTDTQYF. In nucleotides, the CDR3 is TGTGCCAGCACGGCAGGTCGGTTCACAGATACGCAGTATTTT.

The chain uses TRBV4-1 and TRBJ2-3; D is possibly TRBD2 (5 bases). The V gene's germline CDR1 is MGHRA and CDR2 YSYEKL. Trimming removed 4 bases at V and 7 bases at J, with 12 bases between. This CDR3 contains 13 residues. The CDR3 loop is CASSLERGYTQYF. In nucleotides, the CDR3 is TGCGCCAGCAGCCTCGAACGGGGATATACGCAGTATTTT.

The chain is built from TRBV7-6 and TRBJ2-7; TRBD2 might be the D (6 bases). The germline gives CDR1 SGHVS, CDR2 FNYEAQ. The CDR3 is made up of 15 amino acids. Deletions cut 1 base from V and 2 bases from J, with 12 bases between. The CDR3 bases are TGTGCCAGCAGCTTAGGGCGGGGAGAACCCTACGAGCAGTACTTC. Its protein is CASSLGRGEPYEQYF.

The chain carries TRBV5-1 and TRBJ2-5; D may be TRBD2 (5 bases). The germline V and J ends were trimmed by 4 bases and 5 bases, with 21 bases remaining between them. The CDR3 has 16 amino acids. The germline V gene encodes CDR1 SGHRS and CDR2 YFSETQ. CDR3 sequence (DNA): TGCGCCAGCAGCGGGGATCCTAGCCGGAGCTGGGAGACCCAGTACTTC. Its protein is CASSGDPSRSWETQYF.